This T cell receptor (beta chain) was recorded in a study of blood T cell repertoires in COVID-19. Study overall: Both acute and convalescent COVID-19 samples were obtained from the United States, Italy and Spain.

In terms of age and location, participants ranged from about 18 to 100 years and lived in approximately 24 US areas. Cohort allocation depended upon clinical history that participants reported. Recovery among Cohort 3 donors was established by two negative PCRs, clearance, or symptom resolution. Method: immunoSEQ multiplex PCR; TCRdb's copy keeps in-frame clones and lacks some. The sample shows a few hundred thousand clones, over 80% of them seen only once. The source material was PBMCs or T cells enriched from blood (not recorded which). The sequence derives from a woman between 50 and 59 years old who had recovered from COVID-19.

This chain's CDR3 is CASSLDRGSGTEAFF. CDR3 DNA sequence: TGCGCCAGCAGCTTGGACAGGGGAAGCGGCACTGAAGCTTTCTTT. The V and J genes are TRBV5-1 and TRBJ1-1, with 7 positions matching TRBD1. This CDR3 spans 15 amino acids. CDR1 and CDR2 (germline): SGHRS, YFSETQ. Unmatched junction bases numbered 6, after V lost 0 bases and J lost 4 bases. The whole variable domain, remainder taken from reference TRBV5-1 and TRBJ1-1, is KAGVTQTPRYLIKTRGQQVTLSCSPISGHRSVSWYQQTPGQGLQFLFEYFSETQRNKGNFPGRFSGRQFSNSRSEMNVSTLELGDSALYLCASSLDRGSGTEAFFGQGTRLTVV.